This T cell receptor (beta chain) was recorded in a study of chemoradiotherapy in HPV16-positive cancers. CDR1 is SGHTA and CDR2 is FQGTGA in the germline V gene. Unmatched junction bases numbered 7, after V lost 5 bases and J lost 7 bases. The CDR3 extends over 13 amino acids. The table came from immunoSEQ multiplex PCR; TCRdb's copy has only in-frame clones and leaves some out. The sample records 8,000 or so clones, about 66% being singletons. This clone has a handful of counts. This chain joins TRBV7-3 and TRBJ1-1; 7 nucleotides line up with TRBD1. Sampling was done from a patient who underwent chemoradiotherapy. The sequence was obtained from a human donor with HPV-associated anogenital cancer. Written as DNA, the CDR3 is TGTGCCAGCAGCCCCCAGGGGGGAGGTGAAGCTTTCTTT. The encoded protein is CASSPQGGGEAFF.